These 10 T cell receptor beta chains came from one sample sequenced in a study of T cell clonality in common variable immunodeficiency. Assay used: immunoSEQ multiplex PCR; TCRdb lists only in-frame clones, some missing. In total the sample includes 25,000 to 35,000 clones, none of them seen once. Sequencing was carried out using peripheral blood mononuclear cells. The receptors derive from a person aged 18 to 75 in good health.

Remarks on this clone: The read terminates 3 residues before the CDR3 end, so the remaining end is supplied by the germline J gene. This sequence joins TRBV30 and TRBJ2-4; the match to TRBD1 covers 7 bases. CDR3 length equals 14 residues. Germline CDR1 GTSNPN, CDR2 SVGIG (reference sequence). The CDR3 loop is CAWTKGAGLYGQYF. CDR3 bases read: TGTGCCTGGACGAAGGGGGCGGGCCTTTATGGT.

This clone has ten or more counts. The CDR3 extends 3 residues past the end of the read, so its final part is completed from the germline J gene. The gene calls are TRBV20-1 and TRBJ1-1; D not resolved. Germline CDR1 and CDR2: DFQATT and SNEGSKA (reference sequence). The CDR3 spans 13 residues. V was cut by 3 bases and J by 3 bases, with 11 bases left in between. The CDR3 here is CSASADGDTEAFF. The CDR3 DNA, read in part, is TGCAGTGCTAGCGCCGACGGGGACACTGAA.

This clone was seen repeatedly, ten times or more. From the germline J gene comes the end of the CDR3, since the read stops 3 residues before it. The chain combines TRBV7-9 with TRBJ2-7; TRBD2 is a possible D gene (5 bases). The CDR3 spans 15 residues. V shed 2 bases and J shed 6 bases, with 17 bases lying between them. The germline CDR1 and CDR2 sequences are SEHNR and FQNEAQ (reference sequence). CDR3 bases read: TGTGCCAGCAGCTTAAACAGTCCAGAGGGCGTCGAG. The encoded protein is CASSLNSPEGVE. The CDR3 as a whole reads CASSLNSPEGVEQYF. The entire variable domain, with the rest obtained from reference TRBV7-9 and TRBJ2-7, is as follows: DTGVSQNPRHKITKRGQNVTFRCDPISEHNRLYWYRQTLGQGPEFLTYFQNEAQLEKSRLLSDRFSAERPKGSFSTLEIQRTEQGDSAMYLCASSLNSPEGVEQYFGPGTRLTVT.

This clone was observed many times. The CDR3 end lies 3 residues beyond the end of the read and is filled in from the germline J gene. The chain combines TRBV19 with TRBJ2-1; no reliable D call. CDR3 size: 11 residues. V lost 6 bases, J lost 8 bases, and 8 bases lay in between. The germline V gene has CDR1 LNHDA and CDR2 SQIVND (reference sequence). CDR3 loop: CASSLVYEQFF. The sequenced CDR3 bases are TGTGCCAGTAGCTTAGTTTATGAG.

The sample holds many counts of this clone. The read finishes 3 residues shy of the CDR3 end, and the germline J gene is used to complete it. The J gene is TRBJ2-2, the V gene TRBV20-1; D is uncertain. The CDR3 contains 17 residues. Trimming cost V 0 bases and J 0 bases, with 14 bases left between them. The V gene's germline CDR1 is DFQATT and CDR2 SNEGSKA (reference sequence). The CDR3 is CSARDTKNGANTGELFF. CDR3 DNA, as far as it was read: TGCAGTGCTAGAGATACGAAGAACGGTGCGAACACCGGGGAG.

For this clone: The read comes to an end 3 residues before the CDR3 does, leaving the germline J gene to fill in the end. This sequence joins TRBV7-9 and TRBJ2-1; 11 positions match TRBD1. Losses at the gene ends were 2 bases for V and 6 bases for J; bases not matched to a gene: 3. In germline, CDR1 is SEHNR, CDR2 FQNEAQ (reference sequence). The CDR3 loop spans 15 amino acids. The CDR3 DNA, read in part, is TGTGCCAGCAGCTTACCTGGGACAGGGGGCAATGAG. Its translation is CASSLPGTGGNE. The entire CDR3 protein reads CASSLPGTGGNEQFF. Combining the CDR3 with reference TRBV7-9 and TRBJ2-1 gives the whole variable domain DTGVSQNPRHKITKRGQNVTFRCDPISEHNRLYWYRQTLGQGPEFLTYFQNEAQLEKSRLLSDRFSAERPKGSFSTLEIQRTEQGDSAMYLCASSLPGTGGNEQFFGPGTRLTVL.

At least ten counts were recorded for this clone. The sequence runs out 3 residues before the end of the CDR3; the remainder is reconstructed from the germline J gene. V and J are TRBV28 and TRBJ1-1, with a tentative D call TRBD1 (5 bases). Germline V CDR1 and CDR2: MDHEN, SYDVKM. CDR3 length: 12 residues. CDR3 residues: CASRPITGVAFF. The sequenced part of the CDR3 DNA is TGTGCCAGCAGACCGATCACAGGAGTA.

As to this clone: Just one base apart from a much larger clone, this may be a read error. Sequencing ends 3 residues short of the CDR3 end; the germline J gene provides the rest. The V call is TRBV30, the J call TRBJ2-3; D is perhaps TRBD1 (6 bases). The CDR3 runs 13 residues. Germline CDR1 GTSNPN, CDR2 SVGIG (reference sequence). The CDR3 loop reads CAWTQGSNQPQYF. CDR3 DNA (partial): TGTGCCTGGACTCAGGGGTCTAATCAGCCG.

At least ten counts were recorded for this clone. The CDR3 extends 3 residues past the end of the read, so its final part is completed from the germline J gene. The chain employs TRBV5-4 and TRBJ2-7; TRBD2 is a possible D gene (6 bases). V was clipped by 0 bases and J by 5 bases, with 18 bases between them. CDR1 and CDR2 from the germline V gene are SGHNT and YYREEE (reference sequence). The CDR3 contains 16 residues. The CDR3 bases that were read are TGTGCCAGCAGCTTGGACCCCGGGGGAGCAAGGGACGAG. Protein sequence: CASSLDPGGARDE. The CDR3 in its entirety is CASSLDPGGARDEQYF.

This clone was recorded at least ten times. The sequence runs out 3 residues before the end of the CDR3; the remainder is reconstructed from the germline J gene. V and J are TRBV7-8 and TRBJ2-3; the match to TRBD2 covers 10 bases. Per the germline V gene, CDR1 is SGHVS and CDR2 is FQNEAQ. The CDR3 has 16 amino acids. Losses at the gene ends were 4 bases for V and 5 bases for J; bases not matched to a gene: 9. The CDR3: CASSSPSGRAGDTQYF. The CDR3 bases that were read are TGTGCCAGCAGCTCACCAAGCGGGAGGGCTGGAGATACG. The entire variable domain, with the rest obtained from reference TRBV7-8 and TRBJ2-3, is as follows: GAGVSQSPRYKVAKRGQDVALRCDPISGHVSLFWYQQALGQGPEFLTYFQNEAQLDKSGLPSDRFFAERPEGSVSTLKIQRTQQEDSAVYLCASSSPSGRAGDTQYFGPGTRLTVL.